The T cell receptor beta chain described here comes from a study of blood T cell repertoires in COVID-19. Study context: Spain, Italy and the United States supplied samples that represented acute and convalescent COVID-19. Sources were T cells, B-cell-depleted T cells, or PBMCs; the material itself was cDNA or gDNA.

The Seattle patients joined while their infection was active and were tracked longitudinally afterward. The length of the CDR3 is 14 residues. Per the original data handling: Amplification of reference gene primers was used by the study to estimate nucleated cell counts. Sequenced by immunoSEQ multiplex PCR; TCRdb stores in-frame clones only, minus some. V and J calls and clone size follow that table, whereas D and trimming were derived from the DNA. The data contain approximately 250,000 clones, around nine tenths of them singletons. The rearrangement links TRBV12-2 to TRBJ2-7; the table gives TRBD2 as D, unverified against the DNA. TRBV12-2 is a pseudogene segment. This receptor was identified in a woman in her 70s with COVID-19, enrolled during active disease. Sample: peripheral blood. The CDR3 DNA sequence: TGTGCAAGTCGTCAACTAGCGGGCCCCTACGAGCAGTACTTC. Protein: CASRQLAGPYEQYF.